The 10 T cell receptor beta chains presented below share a single source sample, sequenced in a study of response to subunit inactivated influenza vaccine (dated by TCRdb to the late 2010s). The library was obtained by RT-PCR. Sequenced on an Illumina HiSeq 2500. The public reads were reanalyzed by TCRdb: fastp trimming at Q25, MiXCR alignment, in-frame beta chains only. Rows matching on CDR3 protein sequence are summarized as one entry with the most common DNA and genes. Present in this sample are hundreds of thousands of distinct CDR3 sequences, 15% to 19% of which were seen just once. In total, the top ten clones hold about 9.9% of the sample. The source material was PBMCs from blood, sampled about 12 days after vaccination. The receptor set was obtained from a man aged 50 to 59 who received an inactivated influenza vaccine. Donor details come from another sample of the same person, matched by shared clones.

There are a few counts of this clonotype. This rearrangement joins TRBV20-1 to TRBJ2-7; D is unresolved. Trimming removed 4 bases from V and 1 base from J, with 5 bases in between. CDR1 DFQATT and CDR2 SNEGSKA come from the germline V gene (reference sequence). This CDR3 comprises 11 residues. This CDR3 reads CSATESYEQYF. CDR3 in DNA: TGCAGTGCTACAGAGTCCTACGAGCAGTACTTC.

The chain links TRBV12-3 or TRBV12-4 to TRBJ2-1; TRBD2 matches at 9 bases. Trimming took 5 bases from V and 3 from J; bases not matched to a gene: 5. This CDR3 has 15 residues. The CDR3 sequence is CASSPKLAGYNEQFF. The DNA for the CDR3 is TGTGCCAGCAGTCCGAAACTAGCGGGCTACAATGAGCAGTTCTTC.

The sample holds a few counts of this clonotype. This chain connects TRBV29-1 to TRBJ2-2; no firm D call. Trimming shortened V by 5 bases and J by 0 bases, and 7 bases separated the two germline ends. CDR1 SQVTM and CDR2 ANQGSEA come from the germline V gene. The CDR3 consists of 13 residues. The CDR3 DNA follows: TGCAGCGTTCTCCGACCGAACACCGGGGAGCTGTTTTTT. Translated, it gives CSVLRPNTGELFF.

CDR3 nucleotides: TGTGCCAGCAGCTTGTTTAGCGGGGGTGGCAATGAGCAGTTCTTC. Translation gives CASSLFSGGGNEQFF. The chain uses TRBV7-6 and TRBJ2-1, with 9 bases that match TRBD2. The CDR3 spans 15 residues. In germline, CDR1 is SGHVS, CDR2 FNYEAQ. Trimming took 3 bases from V and 6 from J; bases not matched to a gene: 6.

The chain employs TRBV20-1 and TRBJ2-1; 7 bases align to TRBD1. The CDR3 runs 15 residues. Looked up from germline, CDR1 is DFQATT and CDR2 is SNEGSKA (reference sequence). The ends lost 1 base at V and 4 bases at J; junction bases unmatched: 7. The CDR3 nucleotides are TGCAGTGCTAGAGGCCGGGACAGAGGATACAATGAGCAGTTCTTC. It specifies CSARGRDRGYNEQFF.

This clonotype was counted only a few times. This chain links TRBV29-1 with TRBJ2-5; the D gene is possibly TRBD1 (5 bases). V lost 8 bases and J 2 bases, leaving 15 bases between the germline ends. CDR3 length equals 13 residues. From germline, CDR1 is SQVTM and CDR2 ANQGSEA. The CDR3 nucleotides read TGCAGCACACGAATGACAGCGCAAGAGACCCAGTACTTC. Protein product: CSTRMTAQETQYF.

The chain recombines TRBV10-2 with TRBJ2-1; 8 nucleotides match TRBD2. Germline CDR1 reads WSHSY; CDR2 reads SAAADI. The CDR3 runs to 15 residues. V was clipped by 4 bases and J by 8 bases; unmatched bases: 10. CDR3 DNA sequence: TGCGCCAGCAGTGTGGAGCGGGAGACTGTATATGAGCAGTTCTTC. Residues: CASSVERETVYEQFF.

This clonotype was found a few times. The chain couples TRBV11-1 to TRBJ2-4; a possible D gene is TRBD2 (6 bases). The V end was cut by 2 bases, the J end by 8 bases, with 10 bases between. CDR3 length equals 13 residues. Germline-derived CDR1 and CDR2 are SGHAT and FQDESV (reference sequence). CDR3 coding DNA: TGTGCCAGCAGCTTAAGCAGGGAGGACATTCAGTACTTC. Residues: CASSLSREDIQYF. Variable domain in full (rest from reference TRBV11-1 and TRBJ2-4): EAEVAQSPRYKITEKSQAVAFWCDPISGHATLYWYRQILGQGPELLVQFQDESVVDDSQLPKDRFSAERLKGVDSTLKIQPAELGDSAMYLCASSLSREDIQYFGAGTRLSVL.

This clonotype was observed a few times. The J gene is TRBJ1-1, the V gene TRBV12-3 or TRBV12-4; D remains unclear. The CDR3 has 14 residues. Trimming took off 2 bases at V and 5 bases at J, with 12 bases between the two ends. The CDR3 protein is CASSLSGRATEAFF. As DNA, the CDR3 is TGTGCCAGCAGTTTAAGTGGGCGCGCGACTGAAGCTTTCTTT.

The CDR3 region has the DNA TGTGCCAGCAGCCCAACCGCCGGACAGGGGGGAGAATACGAGCAGTACTTC. Translated, it gives CASSPTAGQGGEYEQYF. The V call is TRBV11-2, the J call TRBJ2-7; 10 bases match TRBD1. The CDR3 runs 17 residues. V dropped 5 bases and J dropped 4; count of bases not matched to a gene: 14. Per germline, CDR1 SGHAT and CDR2 FQNNGV. Together with reference TRBV11-2 and TRBJ2-7, the CDR3 gives the full variable domain: EAGVAQSPRYKIIEKRQSVAFWCNPISGHATLYWYQQILGQGPKLLIQFQNNGVVDDSQLPKDRFSAERLKGVDSTLKIQPAKLEDSAVYLCASSPTAGQGGEYEQYFGPGTRLTVT.